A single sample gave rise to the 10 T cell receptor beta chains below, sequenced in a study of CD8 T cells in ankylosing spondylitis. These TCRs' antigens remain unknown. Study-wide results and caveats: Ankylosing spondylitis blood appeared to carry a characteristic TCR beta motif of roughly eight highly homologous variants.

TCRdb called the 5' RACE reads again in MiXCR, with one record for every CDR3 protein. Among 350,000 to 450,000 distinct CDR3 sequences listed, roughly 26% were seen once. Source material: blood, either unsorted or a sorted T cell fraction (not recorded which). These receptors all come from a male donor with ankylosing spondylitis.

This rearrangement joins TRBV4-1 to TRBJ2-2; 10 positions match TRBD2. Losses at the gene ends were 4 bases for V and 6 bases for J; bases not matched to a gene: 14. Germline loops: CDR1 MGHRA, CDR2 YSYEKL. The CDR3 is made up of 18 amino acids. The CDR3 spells CASSPGLAGVLMSGELFF. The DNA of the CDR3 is TGCGCCAGCAGCCCAGGCCTAGCGGGAGTGTTAATGTCCGGGGAGCTGTTTTTT.

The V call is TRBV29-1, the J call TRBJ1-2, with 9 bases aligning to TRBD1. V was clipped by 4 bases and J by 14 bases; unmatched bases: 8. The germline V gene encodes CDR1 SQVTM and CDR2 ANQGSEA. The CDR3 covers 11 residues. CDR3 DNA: TGCAGCGTTGTCACAGGGGGCGCGGGAACCTTC. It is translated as CSVVTGGAGTF.

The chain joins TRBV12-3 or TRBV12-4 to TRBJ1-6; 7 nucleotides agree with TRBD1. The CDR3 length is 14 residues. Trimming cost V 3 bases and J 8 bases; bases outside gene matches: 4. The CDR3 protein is CASSFNRGHSPLHF. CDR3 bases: TGTGCCAGCAGTTTTAACAGGGGTCATTCACCCCTCCACTTT.

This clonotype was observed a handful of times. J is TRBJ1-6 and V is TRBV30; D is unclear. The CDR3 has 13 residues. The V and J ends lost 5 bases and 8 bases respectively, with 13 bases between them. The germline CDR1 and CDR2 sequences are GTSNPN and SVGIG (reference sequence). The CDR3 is CAWRPGDHSPLHF. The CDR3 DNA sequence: TGTGCCTGGCGACCGGGCGATCATTCACCCCTCCACTTT. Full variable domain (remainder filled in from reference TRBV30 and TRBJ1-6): SQTIHQWPATLVQPVGSPLSLECTVEGTSNPNLYWYRQAAGRGLQLLFYSVGIGQISSEVPQNLSASRPQDRQFILSSKKLLLSDSGFYLCAWRPGDHSPLHFGNGTRLTVT.

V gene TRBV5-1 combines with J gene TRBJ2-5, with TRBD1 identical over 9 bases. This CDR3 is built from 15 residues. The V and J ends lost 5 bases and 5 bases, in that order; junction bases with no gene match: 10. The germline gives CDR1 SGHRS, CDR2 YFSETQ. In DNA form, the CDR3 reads TGCGCCAGCAGGCAACAGGGGGCTAGTCGGGAGACCCAGTACTTC. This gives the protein CASRQQGASRETQYF.

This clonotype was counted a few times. This CDR3 is CASSSLTGGITEAFF. For the CDR3, the DNA is TGTGCCAGCAGCAGCCTGACAGGGGGCATCACTGAAGCTTTCTTT. The genes are TRBV7-9 and TRBJ1-1, with TRBD1 identical over 10 bases. Germline V gives CDR1 SEHNR, CDR2 FQNEAQ (reference sequence). The junction had 7 bases not matched to a gene; V was cut back by 5 bases and J by 4 bases. The CDR3 loop spans 15 amino acids.

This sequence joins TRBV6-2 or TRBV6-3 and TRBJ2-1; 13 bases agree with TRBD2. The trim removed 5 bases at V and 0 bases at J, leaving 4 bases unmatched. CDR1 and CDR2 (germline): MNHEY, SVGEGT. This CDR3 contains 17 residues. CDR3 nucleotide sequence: TGTGCCAGCAGTGGACTAGCGGGAGACCCCTCCTACAATGAGCAGTTCTTC. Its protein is CASSGLAGDPSYNEQFF.

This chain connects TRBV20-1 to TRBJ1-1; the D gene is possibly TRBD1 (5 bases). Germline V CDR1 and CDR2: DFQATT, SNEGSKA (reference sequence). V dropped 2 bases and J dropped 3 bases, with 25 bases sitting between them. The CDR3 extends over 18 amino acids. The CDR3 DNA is TGCAGTGCTAGACCATCGACACTACCCCTGACAGACTACACTGAAGCTTTCTTT. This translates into CSARPSTLPLTDYTEAFF.

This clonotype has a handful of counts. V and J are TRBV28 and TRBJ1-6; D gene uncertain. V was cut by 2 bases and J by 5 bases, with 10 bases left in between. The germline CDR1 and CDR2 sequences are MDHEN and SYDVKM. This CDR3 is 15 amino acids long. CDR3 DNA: TGTGCCAGCAGTTTACCCGGGCACCATAATTCACCCCTCCACTTT. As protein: CASSLPGHHNSPLHF.

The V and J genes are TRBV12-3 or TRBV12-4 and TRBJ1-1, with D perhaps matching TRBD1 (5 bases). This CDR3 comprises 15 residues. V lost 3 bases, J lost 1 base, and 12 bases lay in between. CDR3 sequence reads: CASSFGGSGNTEAFF. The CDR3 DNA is TGTGCCAGCAGTTTCGGGGGGTCGGGGAACACTGAAGCTTTCTTT.